This T cell receptor beta chain is from a study of a mutant IDH1 vaccine in newly diagnosed glioma. The wider study: Antecedent treatment encompassed radiotherapy, temozolomide, or their combination; the majority received both.

Here immunoSEQ multiplex PCR was the method, and the copy in TCRdb shows in-frame clones only, minus some. The sample has about 69,000 clones; about 87% are singletons. Documented time point: week 35, safety follow-up. Each dose delivered 300 ug of mutant IDH1 20-mer peptide subcutaneously with imiquimod. Patients in the study were vaccinated eight times, receiving shots in weeks 1, 3, 5, 7, 11, 15, 19 and 23. With V trimmed by 4 bases and J by 4 bases, 10 bases remained unmatched. From germline, CDR1 is LNHDA and CDR2 SQIVND (reference sequence). The CDR3 spans 17 residues. Of note for this clone: Antigen specificity is unknown.

The sample here was PBMCs, taken from a glioma patient whose treatment included an IDH1 peptide vaccine. The origin of this receptor is a man in his thirties or forties with glioma. The chain couples TRBV19 to TRBJ1-2; TRBD1 agrees at 12 bases. CDR3 nucleotide sequence: TGTGCCAGTAGTAACCCGGGACAGGGGGCGCTTCGCTATGGCTACACCTTC. Protein: CASSNPGQGALRYGYTF.